This section outlines one T cell receptor beta chain sequence together with its context. What it recognizes is unknown. These data are taken from a study of cytomegalovirus exposure and HLA in healthy donors. PCR employed 60 Vbeta and 13 Jbeta primers. The repertoire was sequenced with immunoSEQ multiplex PCR; TCRdb's copy has only in-frame clones and lacks some. The table shows approximately 130,000 clones, with approximately 83% occurring only once. There are 13 residues in the CDR3. V lost 10 bases and J lost 3; bases outside the gene matches: 4. Germline values: CDR1 MNHNS, CDR2 SASEGT. Study-level points and caveats: In a later analysis, an Asian-associated ancestry cluster reportedly showed fewer N-insertions than the approximately 620-donor mean. Later analysis associated a missense DCLRE1C variant with TCR beta V- and J-gene trimming. In a later analysis, HLA-associated TCR beta chains were more clonally expanded than equally common others. By HLA locus, TCR association rates varied in a later analysis, with DRB1 showing the most and HLA-C the fewest.

The chain carries TRBV6-1 and TRBJ2-7; 12 positions agree with TRBD2. This sequence originates from a girl aged 2 to 9 in good health and CMV-seronegative. Sequencing was carried out using PBMCs. CDR3 in DNA: TGTGCCACCAAGACTAGCGGGAGCTACGAGCAGTACTTC. Translated: CATKTSGSYEQYF.